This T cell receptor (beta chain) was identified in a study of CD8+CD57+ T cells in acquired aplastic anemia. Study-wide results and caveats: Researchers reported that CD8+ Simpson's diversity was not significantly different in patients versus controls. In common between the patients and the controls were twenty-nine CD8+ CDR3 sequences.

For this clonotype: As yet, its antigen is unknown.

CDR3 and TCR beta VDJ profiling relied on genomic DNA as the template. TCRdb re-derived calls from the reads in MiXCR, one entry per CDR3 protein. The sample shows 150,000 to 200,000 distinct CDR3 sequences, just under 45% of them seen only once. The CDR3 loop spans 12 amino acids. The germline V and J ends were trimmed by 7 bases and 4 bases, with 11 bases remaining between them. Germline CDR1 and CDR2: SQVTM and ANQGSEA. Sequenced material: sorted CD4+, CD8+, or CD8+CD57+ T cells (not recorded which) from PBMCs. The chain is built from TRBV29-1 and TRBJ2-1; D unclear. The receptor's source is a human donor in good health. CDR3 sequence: CSAVTPYNEQFF. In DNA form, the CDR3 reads TGCAGCGCCGTGACCCCTTACAATGAGCAGTTCTTC.